This entry concerns a single TCR beta chain. Antigen specificity is unknown. Construction of TCR beta libraries was performed using quantitative 5'-RACE with molecular barcodes. Using its own MiXCR run on the 5' RACE reads, TCRdb lists one record per CDR3 protein. The sample includes approximately 540,000 distinct CDR3 sequences, approximately 11% of them seen just once. The record originates from a study of CD8 T cells in ankylosing spondylitis. Study-wide results and caveats: Among TCR beta sequences, a motif of several highly homologous variants appeared characteristic of ankylosing spondylitis blood. Reports say disease-linked clones showed up significantly more in matched ankylosing spondylitis synovial fluid. As for the disease-linked clones, they showed a CD8+ phenotype and occurred at relatively low frequencies in peripheral blood. Some motif variants had been reported before (in reactive arthritis synovial fluid and blood).

Deletions cut 6 bases from V and 0 bases from J, with 15 bases between. The CDR3 covers 16 residues. The genes are TRBV12-3 or TRBV12-4 and TRBJ1-3, with D possibly being TRBD1 (5 bases). The source material was blood, either unsorted or a sorted T cell fraction (not recorded which). This clonotype was obtained from a male donor with ankylosing spondylitis. As DNA, the CDR3 is TGTGCCAGCAGGCCTCCCTCAGGGATCTCTGGAAACACCATATATTTT. It codes for CASRPPSGISGNTIYF.